The TCR beta chain described here comes from a study of type 1 and type 2 diabetes patients. About the study: Donors were type 1 diabetes, type 2 diabetes, or nondiabetic controls. Study-level results: Age and gender were not matched between study groups. Between type 2 diabetes and control samples, V and J usage averaged around 0.97 correlation.

CDR1 is MNHEY and CDR2 is SMNVEV in the germline V gene (reference sequence). V lost 8 bases to trimming and J lost 2 bases, with 22 bases between them. This CDR3 has 17 residues. Genomic DNA was the PCR template. The TCR beta CDR3 region was amplified using 30 forward and 13 reverse primers. TCRdb processed the multiplex PCR reads anew with MiXCR; each CDR3 protein has one entry. The sample carries under 300,000 distinct CDR3 sequences, 45% to 60% recorded once. Concerning this clonotype: The antigen is not known.

The genes are TRBV27 and TRBJ2-1; perhaps D is TRBD1 or TRBD2 (6 bases each). Sample: peripheral blood mononuclear cells (PBMCs). This TCR derives from a man aged 18 to 30 with type 2 diabetes. CDR3 region: CASLAFGQGTTYNEQFF. CDR3 bases: TGTGCCAGCCTAGCGTTCGGCCAGGGGACGACCTACAATGAGCAGTTCTTC.